Described below is a single T cell receptor beta chain sequence and its context. This sample is drawn from a study of T-cell memory formation after mild COVID-19. Study-level background: The TCR clusters were mostly specific to one donor.

TCRdb recomputed calls from the 5' RACE reads with MiXCR, one row per CDR3 protein. In the table there are some 120,000 distinct CDR3 sequences, approximately 6.2% of which are singletons. The specimen sequenced was PBMCs or a T cell subset sorted from them (not recorded which). The sequence derives from an adult woman who had mild COVID-19 (a few samples of this study predate the infection). Cell type and time point are not known.

CDR3 sequence (DNA): TGTGCCTGGAGTGCCATACAGGGGATGGGTTCACCCCTCCACTTT. The encoded protein is CAWSAIQGMGSPLHF. This rearrangement joins TRBV30 to TRBJ1-6; 7 nucleotides agree with TRBD1. The CDR3 totals 15 residues. CDR1 is GTSNPN and CDR2 is SVGIG in the germline V gene (reference sequence). The V gene end was trimmed by 1 base and the J gene end by 9 bases; junction bases not matched to a gene: 9.